This T cell receptor (beta chain) was retrieved from a study of Ad26.COV2.S vaccination and SARS-CoV-2 variants. Regarding the study as a whole: Among vaccine recipients, spike-specific TCR breadth exceeded that of placebo recipients. Vaccinated and placebo-treated recipients had similar non-spike TCR breadth.

This sample's treatment: roughly 20 received Ad26.COV2.S at low or high dose, single or two shots; several received placebo; per-sample allocation not given. Sampling was done on day 63 after the first vaccine or placebo injection. Germline values: CDR1 SGHRS, CDR2 YFSETQ. The CDR3 covers 15 residues. V lost 4 bases to trimming and J lost 1 base, with 14 bases between them. Profiled with immunoSEQ multiplex PCR; TCRdb holds only in-frame clones, not every one. The sample holds around 500,000 clones, roughly nine tenths seen once. A remark on this clone: Its antigen is undetermined.

The receptor was derived from a person between 18 and 65 years old who received the Ad26.COV2.S COVID-19 vaccine or a placebo. The input for sequencing was peripheral blood, taken in a trial of Ad26.COV2.S vaccine versus placebo. The chain links TRBV5-1 to TRBJ2-5; D remains ambiguous. The CDR3 loop reads CASSRRAETQETQYF. The CDR3, as DNA: TGCGCCAGCAGCCGCCGGGCAGAAACCCAAGAGACCCAGTACTTC.